This T cell receptor beta chain comes out of a study of cytomegalovirus exposure and HLA in healthy donors. Study-wide findings and caveats: Altogether, around 160 TCR beta chains were recorded as cytomegalovirus-associated. Common viral pathogens seemed to be connected with several of the most significant clusters, according to a later analysis. Within an earlier analysis, most TCR beta V segments proved productive either about 90% or about 30% of the time.

As regards this clone: Its cognate antigen is unknown.

PCR primers comprised 60 Vbeta and 13 Jbeta primers. Sequencing used immunoSEQ multiplex PCR; TCRdb keeps in-frame clones, though not all of them. The sample lists some 100,000 clones; about 76% were seen once. Germline V gives CDR1 LNHDA, CDR2 SQIVND (reference sequence). CDR3 length equals 17 residues. Trimming cost V 2 bases and J 3 bases, with 17 bases left between them. The sample comprised PBMCs. The V call is TRBV19, the J call TRBJ1-5; D might be TRBD1 (6 bases). The source of this sequence is a man in his forties or fifties in good health and CMV-seronegative. CDR3 loop: CASSIWTDLRNNQPQHF. In DNA, the CDR3 is TGTGCCAGTAGTATATGGACAGATTTAAGGAACAATCAGCCCCAGCATTTT.